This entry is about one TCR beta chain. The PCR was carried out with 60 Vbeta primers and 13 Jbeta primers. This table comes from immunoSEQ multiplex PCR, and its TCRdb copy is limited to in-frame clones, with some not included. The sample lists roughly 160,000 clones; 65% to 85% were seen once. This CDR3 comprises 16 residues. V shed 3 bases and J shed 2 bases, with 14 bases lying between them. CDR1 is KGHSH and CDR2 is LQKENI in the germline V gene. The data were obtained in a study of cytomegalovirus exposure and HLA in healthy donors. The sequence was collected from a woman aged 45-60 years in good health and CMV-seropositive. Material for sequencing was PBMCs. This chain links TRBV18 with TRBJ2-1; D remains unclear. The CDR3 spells CASSPSSDSPYNEQFF. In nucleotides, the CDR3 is TGTGCCAGCTCACCCTCCAGCGACTCTCCCTACAATGAGCAGTTCTTC.